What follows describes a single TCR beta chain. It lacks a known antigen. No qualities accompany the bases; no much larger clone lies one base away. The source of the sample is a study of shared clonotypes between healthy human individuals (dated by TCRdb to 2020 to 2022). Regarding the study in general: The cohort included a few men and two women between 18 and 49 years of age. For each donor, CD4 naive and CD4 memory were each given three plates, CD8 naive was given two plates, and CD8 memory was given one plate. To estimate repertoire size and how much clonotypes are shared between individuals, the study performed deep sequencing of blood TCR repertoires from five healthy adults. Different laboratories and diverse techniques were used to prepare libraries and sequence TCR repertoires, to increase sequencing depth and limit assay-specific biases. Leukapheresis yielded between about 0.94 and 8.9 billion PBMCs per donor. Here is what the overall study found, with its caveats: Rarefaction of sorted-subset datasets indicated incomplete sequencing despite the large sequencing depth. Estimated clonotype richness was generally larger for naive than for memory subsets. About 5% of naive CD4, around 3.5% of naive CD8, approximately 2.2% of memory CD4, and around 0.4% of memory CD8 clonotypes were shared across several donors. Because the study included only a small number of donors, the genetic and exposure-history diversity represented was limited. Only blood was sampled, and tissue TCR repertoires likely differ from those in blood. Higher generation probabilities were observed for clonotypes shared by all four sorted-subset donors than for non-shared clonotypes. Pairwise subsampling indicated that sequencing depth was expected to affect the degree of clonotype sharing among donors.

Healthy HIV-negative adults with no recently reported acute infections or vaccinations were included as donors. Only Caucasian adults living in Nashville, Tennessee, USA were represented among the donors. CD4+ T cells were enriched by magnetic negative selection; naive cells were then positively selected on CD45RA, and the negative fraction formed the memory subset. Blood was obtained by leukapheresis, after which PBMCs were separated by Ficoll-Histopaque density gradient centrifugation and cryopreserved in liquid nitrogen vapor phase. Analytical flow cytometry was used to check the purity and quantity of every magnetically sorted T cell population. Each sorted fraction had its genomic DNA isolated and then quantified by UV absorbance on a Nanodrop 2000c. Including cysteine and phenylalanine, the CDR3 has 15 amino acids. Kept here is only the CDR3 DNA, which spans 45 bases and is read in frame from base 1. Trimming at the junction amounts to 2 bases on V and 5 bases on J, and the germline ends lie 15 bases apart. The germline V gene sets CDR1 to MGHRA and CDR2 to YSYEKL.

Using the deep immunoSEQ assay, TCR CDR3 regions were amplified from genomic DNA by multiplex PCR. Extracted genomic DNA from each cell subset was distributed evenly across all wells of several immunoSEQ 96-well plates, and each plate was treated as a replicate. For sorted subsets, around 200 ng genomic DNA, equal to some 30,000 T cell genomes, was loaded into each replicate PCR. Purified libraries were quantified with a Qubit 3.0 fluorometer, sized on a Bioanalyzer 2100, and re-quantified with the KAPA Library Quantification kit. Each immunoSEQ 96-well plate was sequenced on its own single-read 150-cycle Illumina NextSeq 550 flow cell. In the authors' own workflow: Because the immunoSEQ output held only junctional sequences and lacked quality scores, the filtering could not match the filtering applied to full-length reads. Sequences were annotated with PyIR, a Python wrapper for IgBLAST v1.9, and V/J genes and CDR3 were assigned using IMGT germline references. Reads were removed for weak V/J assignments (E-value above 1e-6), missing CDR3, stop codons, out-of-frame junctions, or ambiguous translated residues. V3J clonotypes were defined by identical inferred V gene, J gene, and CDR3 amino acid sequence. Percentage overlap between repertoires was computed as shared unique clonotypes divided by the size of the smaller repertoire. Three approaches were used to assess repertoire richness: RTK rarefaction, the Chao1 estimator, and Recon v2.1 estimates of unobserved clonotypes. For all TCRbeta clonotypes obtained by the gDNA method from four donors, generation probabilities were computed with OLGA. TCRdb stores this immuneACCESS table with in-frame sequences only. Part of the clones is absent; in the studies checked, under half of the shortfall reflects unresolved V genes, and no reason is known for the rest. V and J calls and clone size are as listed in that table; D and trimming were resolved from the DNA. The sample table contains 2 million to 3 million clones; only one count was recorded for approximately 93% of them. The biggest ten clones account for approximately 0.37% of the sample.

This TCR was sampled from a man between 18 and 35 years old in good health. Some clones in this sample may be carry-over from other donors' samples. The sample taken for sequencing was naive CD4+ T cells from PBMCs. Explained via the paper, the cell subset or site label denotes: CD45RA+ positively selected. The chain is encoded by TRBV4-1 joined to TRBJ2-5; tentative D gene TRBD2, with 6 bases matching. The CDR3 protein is CASSQSGGWGETQYF. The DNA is TGCGCCAGCAGCCAATCCGGGGGATGGGGGGAGACCCAGTACTTC.